These 21 T cell receptor beta chains originate from one sample sequenced in a study of T cells after yellow fever vaccination. TCRdb re-derived calls from the 5' RACE reads in MiXCR, one entry per CDR3 protein. The repertoire holds 250,000 to 400,000 distinct CDR3 sequences, with over 3.5% as singletons. The specimen comprised PBMCs, sampled 15 days after the yellow fever booster vaccination. The receptors were gathered from a man between 18 and 29 years old who received the YFV17D yellow fever vaccine.

This clonotype has just a few counts. This chain connects TRBV20-1 to TRBJ2-7; D gene ambiguous. Per germline, CDR1 DFQATT and CDR2 SNEGSKA (reference sequence). V lost 3 bases and J lost 1, with 13 bases in between. CDR3 length: 14 amino acids. Here the CDR3 reads CSASGRLSSYEQYF. CDR3 nucleotide sequence: TGCAGTGCTAGCGGCAGGCTGTCTTCCTACGAGCAGTACTTC.

The J gene is TRBJ1-2, the V gene TRBV4-2; D unclear. The CDR3 totals 16 residues. Trimming cost V 1 base and J 3 bases, with 15 bases left between them. Germline-derived CDR1 and CDR2 are LGHNA and YNFKEQ. The CDR3 spells CASSQVASLGYYGYTF. The CDR3 DNA sequence: TGTGCCAGCAGCCAAGTCGCCAGCCTGGGGTACTATGGCTACACCTTC.

A few counts support this clonotype. This rearrangement joins TRBV7-7 to TRBJ2-5; perhaps TRBD1 as D (7 bases). Germline V gene lookup returns CDR1 SSHAT and CDR2 FNYEAQ (reference sequence). The CDR3 spans 14 residues. V was cut by 5 bases and J by 9 bases, with 19 bases left in between. CDR3 nucleotides: TGTGCCAGCAGCCAAGAGGGGGGTGACAGGGCCCAGTACTTC. Its translation is CASSQEGGDRAQYF.

The table lists this clonotype with many counts. V is TRBV2 and J is TRBJ2-3; 7 nucleotides agree with TRBD1. CDR1 and CDR2 from the germline V gene are SNHLY and FYNNEI. Trimming removed 6 bases from V and 4 bases from J; junction bases left unmatched: 1. This CDR3 has 12 residues. As DNA, the CDR3 is TGTGCCAGCAGGGGGACAGCAGATACGCAGTATTTT. Its protein is CASRGTADTQYF.

This clonotype was found many times. The chain couples TRBV7-2 to TRBJ1-2; 7 bases fit TRBD1. The V gene's germline CDR1 is SGHTA and CDR2 FQGNSA. The CDR3 runs to 15 residues. The V and J ends lost 4 bases and 0 bases, in that order; junction bases with no gene match: 5. CDR3 bases: TGTGCCAGCAGCTCACACGGGACAGCTAACTATGGCTACACCTTC. Protein sequence: CASSSHGTANYGYTF.

The table lists this clonotype with a few counts. The chain is built from TRBV19 and TRBJ1-6; no reliable D call. There are 12 residues in the CDR3. Germline V gene lookup returns CDR1 LNHDA and CDR2 SQIVND (reference sequence). Trimming stripped 7 bases from V and 5 bases from J, with 6 bases between. CDR3 sequence (DNA): TGTGCCAGTAACGCCAATAATTCACCCCTCCACTTT. Translation: CASNANNSPLHF.

V gene TRBV7-2 combines with J gene TRBJ2-3; the match to TRBD2 covers 8 bases. With 5 bases clipped from V and 2 bases from J, the junction kept 6 bases outside the gene matches. The CDR3 extends over 15 amino acids. Per the germline V gene, CDR1 is SGHTA and CDR2 is FQGNSA. CDR3 nucleotide sequence: TGTGCCAGCAGCCCGAGCGGGAGCGCCACAGATACGCAGTATTTT. This codes for CASSPSGSATDTQYF. Full variable domain (remainder filled in from reference TRBV7-2 and TRBJ2-3): GAGVSQSPSNKVTEKGKDVELRCDPISGHTALYWYRQSLGQGLEFLIYFQGNSAPDKSGLPSDRFSAERTGGSVSTLTIQRTQQEDSAVYLCASSPSGSATDTQYFGPGTRLTVL.

This clonotype came up many times. Here the CDR3 DNA reads TGTGCCAGCACCGTCAGCTGGGGCTATGGCTACACCTTC. Translating it yields CASTVSWGYGYTF. This sequence joins TRBV6-2 or TRBV6-3 and TRBJ1-2, with D uncertain. The germline V gene encodes CDR1 MNHEY and CDR2 SVGEGT. V was clipped by 7 bases and J by 4 bases, with 13 bases between them. The CDR3 spans 13 residues.

This clonotype showed up many times. The chain links TRBV14 to TRBJ2-3, with D possibly being TRBD2 (5 bases). CDR3 size: 15 residues. Trimming shortened V by 5 bases and J by 4 bases, and 16 bases separated the two germline ends. Germline lookup yields CDR1 SGHDN and CDR2 FVKESK. The CDR3 bases are TGTGCCAGCAGCACCGGGATCGGATACCCAGATACGCAGTATTTT. Its protein product is CASSTGIGYPDTQYF.

This clonotype ranks as large. This chain links TRBV7-6 with TRBJ2-7; D remains ambiguous. The length of the CDR3 is 11 residues. Deletions cut 5 bases from V and 3 bases from J, with 5 bases between. Germline loops: CDR1 SGHVS, CDR2 FNYEAQ. CDR3 in amino acids: CASSPGYEQYF. In nucleotides, the CDR3 is TGTGCCAGCAGCCCCGGCTACGAGCAGTACTTC.

This clonotype was recorded many times. The chain combines TRBV7-6 with TRBJ2-1; a possible D gene is TRBD1 (5 bases). V was cut by 7 bases and J by 5 bases, with 18 bases left in between. This CDR3 contains 15 residues. The germline CDR1 and CDR2 sequences are SGHVS and FNYEAQ. CDR3 region: CASTPRAGKDNEQFF. CDR3 DNA sequence: TGTGCCAGCACCCCCCGCGCAGGGAAGGACAATGAGCAGTTCTTC.

The chain couples TRBV4-3 to TRBJ2-2; 11 nucleotides match TRBD2. The CDR3 is 18 amino acids. Germline V lookup: CDR1 LGHNA, CDR2 YSLEER. Unmatched junction bases numbered 10, after V lost 0 bases and J lost 7 bases. This CDR3 is CASSQEITSGGFDGELFF. The DNA for the CDR3 is TGCGCCAGCAGCCAAGAGATCACTAGCGGGGGATTCGACGGGGAGCTGTTTTTT.

The rearrangement uses TRBV29-1 and TRBJ1-1, with 7 bases fitting TRBD1. The germline V gene has CDR1 SQVTM and CDR2 ANQGSEA. Trimming took 6 bases from V and 4 from J; bases not matched to a gene: 11. CDR3 length: 14 residues. The CDR3 is CSVQQGPRSTEAFF. DNA of the CDR3: TGCAGCGTACAACAGGGGCCAAGGAGCACTGAAGCTTTCTTT.

This clonotype was recorded many times. This rearrangement joins TRBV29-1 to TRBJ2-7; D is possibly TRBD1 (5 bases). The V end lost 7 bases, the J end lost 5 bases, and 18 bases lay between the germline ends. The CDR3 runs 13 residues. From germline, CDR1 is SQVTM and CDR2 ANQGSEA. In nucleotides, the CDR3 is TGCAGCGCTCACTCTCCACAGGTAGACGAGCAGTACTTC. Translation gives CSAHSPQVDEQYF.

This clonotype came up many times. This chain connects TRBV7-3 to TRBJ2-3, with D tentatively TRBD1 or TRBD2 (5 bases each). There are 14 residues in the CDR3. V was clipped by 5 bases and J by 2 bases, with 11 bases between them. Germline-derived CDR1 and CDR2 are SGHTA and FQGTGA. The CDR3 nucleotides are TGTGCCAGCAGCCCGGGGCCCTACACAGATACGCAGTATTTT. This sequence encodes CASSPGPYTDTQYF.

This clonotype was seen ten or more times. V gene TRBV5-1 combines with J gene TRBJ2-7; 7 bases line up with TRBD1. Losses at the gene ends were 4 bases for V and 4 bases for J; bases not matched to a gene: 11. The CDR3 is 15 residues long. Germline lookup yields CDR1 SGHRS and CDR2 YFSETQ. CDR3 nucleotide sequence: TGCGCCAGCAGCCCCCCTACAGGGGTGTTTTACGAGCAGTACTTC. This encodes CASSPPTGVFYEQYF.

About this clonotype: The junction does not match germline at one end; this may be a read error. The chain is built from TRBV20-1 and TRBJ2-7; D unresolved. Germline CDR1 and CDR2: DFQATT and SNEGSKA (reference sequence). CDR3 length equals 13 residues. The DNA for the CDR3 is TGCAGTGGCGCCTCTGGAGTGTTCTACGAGCAGCACTTC. It is translated as CSGASGVFYEQHF.

This clonotype showed up many times. The chain has TRBV5-1 and TRBJ2-7, with D hard to call. Between the trimmed V and J ends, which lost 0 bases and 4 bases, there was a span of 8 bases. The CDR3 runs 13 residues. Per the germline V gene, CDR1 is SGHRS and CDR2 is YFSETQ. CDR3 protein: CASSLEGQYEQYF. CDR3 DNA sequence: TGCGCCAGCAGCTTGGAGGGTCAGTACGAGCAGTACTTC.

This clonotype was detected only a few times. CDR3 coding DNA: TGTGCCAGCAGCCTGGTGTCTAGCGGTTACCTGAATGAGCAGTTCTTC. Encoded protein: CASSLVSSGYLNEQFF. V usage is TRBV11-2 and J usage is TRBJ2-1, with 7 bases identical to TRBD2. J lost 7 bases, V lost 5 bases, and 14 bases had no gene match. The CDR3 spans 16 residues. Germline assignment: CDR1 SGHAT and CDR2 FQNNGV.

The genes are TRBV7-2 and TRBJ2-3; 8 bases are a match to TRBD2. This CDR3 has 17 residues. V was clipped by 3 bases and J by 4 bases; unmatched bases: 12. Germline V gene data show CDR1 as SGHTA and CDR2 as FQGNSA. CDR3 loop: CASSFGGSGGRPDTQYF. The CDR3, as DNA: TGTGCCAGCAGCTTTGGAGGTTCGGGGGGGCGCCCAGATACGCAGTATTTT.

The sample holds a few counts of this clonotype. The chain uses TRBV6-2 or TRBV6-3 and TRBJ2-2, with unresolved D. Deletions cut 8 bases from V and 6 bases from J, with 7 bases between. The germline V gene has CDR1 MNHEY and CDR2 SVGEGT. CDR3 size: 11 residues. CDR3 nucleotide sequence: TGTGCCAGCCAATCCGCCGGGGAGCTGTTTTTT. This codes for CASQSAGELFF.